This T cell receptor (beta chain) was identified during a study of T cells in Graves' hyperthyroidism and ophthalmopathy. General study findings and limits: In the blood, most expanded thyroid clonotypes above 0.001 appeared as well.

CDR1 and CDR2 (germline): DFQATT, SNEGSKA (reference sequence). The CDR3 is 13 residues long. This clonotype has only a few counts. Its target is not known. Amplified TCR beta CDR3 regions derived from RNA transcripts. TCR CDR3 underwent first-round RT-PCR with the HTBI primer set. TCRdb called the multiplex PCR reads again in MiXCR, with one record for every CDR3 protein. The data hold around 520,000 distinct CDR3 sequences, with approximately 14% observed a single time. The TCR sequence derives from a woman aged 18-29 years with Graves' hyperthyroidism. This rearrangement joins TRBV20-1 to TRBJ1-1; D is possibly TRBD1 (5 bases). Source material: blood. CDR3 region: CGKLTQEGTEAFF. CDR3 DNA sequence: TGCGGAAAGCTTACACAGGAGGGGACTGAAGCTTTCTTT.